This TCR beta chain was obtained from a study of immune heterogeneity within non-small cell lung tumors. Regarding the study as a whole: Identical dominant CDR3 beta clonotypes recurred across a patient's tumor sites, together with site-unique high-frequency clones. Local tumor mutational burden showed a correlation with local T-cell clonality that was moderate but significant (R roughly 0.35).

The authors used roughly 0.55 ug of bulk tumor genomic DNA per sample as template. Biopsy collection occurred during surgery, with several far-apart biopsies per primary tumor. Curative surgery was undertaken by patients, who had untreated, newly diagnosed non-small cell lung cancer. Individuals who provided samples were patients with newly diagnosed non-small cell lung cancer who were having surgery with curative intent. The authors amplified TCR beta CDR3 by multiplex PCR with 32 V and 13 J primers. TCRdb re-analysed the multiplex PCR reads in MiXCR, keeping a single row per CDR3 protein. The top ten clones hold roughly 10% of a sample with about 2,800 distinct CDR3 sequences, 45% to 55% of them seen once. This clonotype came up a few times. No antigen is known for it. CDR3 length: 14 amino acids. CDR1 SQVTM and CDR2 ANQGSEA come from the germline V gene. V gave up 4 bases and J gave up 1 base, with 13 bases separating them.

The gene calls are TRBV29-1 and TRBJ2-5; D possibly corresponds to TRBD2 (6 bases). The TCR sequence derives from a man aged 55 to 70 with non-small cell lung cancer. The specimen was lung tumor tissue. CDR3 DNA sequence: TGCAGCGTTGGGAATGCTAGCGTCCAAGAGACCCAGTACTTC. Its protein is CSVGNASVQETQYF.